Below, 21 T cell receptor beta chains from the same sample are listed, as sequenced in a study of breast tumors, draining lymph nodes, adjacent tissues. From the multiplex PCR reads, TCRdb called clonotypes with MiXCR, one entry per CDR3 protein. The table shows approximately 200,000 distinct CDR3 sequences, with roughly 31% occurring only once. The lymph nodes were axillary draining lymph nodes from breast cancer patients. Sequencing used axillary lymph node tissue. Receptors were obtained from a female donor with breast cancer. Some clones in this sample may be carry-over from other donors' samples.

This clonotype came up many times. The gene calls are TRBV29-1 and TRBJ1-3, with TRBD1 identical over 7 bases. J gave up 4 bases and V 7 bases, and 7 bases lay outside the gene matches. Germline CDR1 SQVTM, CDR2 ANQGSEA. This CDR3 spans 13 amino acids. CDR3 sequence (DNA): TGCAGCGCAACCGGGACAGTCGGAAACACCATATATTTT. Protein: CSATGTVGNTIYF. The complete variable domain, with remaining parts taken from reference TRBV29-1 and TRBJ1-3, reads SAVISQKPSRDICQRGTSLTIQCQVDSQVTMMFWYRQQPGQSLTLIATANQGSEATYESGFVIDKFPISRPNLTFSTLTVSNMSPEDSSIYLCSATGTVGNTIYFGEGSWLTVV.

This clonotype was seen ten or more times. The chain recombines TRBV12-3 or TRBV12-4 with TRBJ2-5; D perhaps matches TRBD1 (5 bases). Trimming left V 6 bases short and J 1 base short, with 9 bases between. The CDR3 consists of 13 residues. The CDR3 DNA follows: TGTGCCAGCAGCCGACAGACCCAAGAGACCCAGTACTTC. Translating gives CASSRQTQETQYF.

This clonotype was detected ten times or more. The rearrangement joins TRBV7-6 to TRBJ2-3; TRBD2 matches at 13 bases. The trim removed 4 bases at V and 2 bases at J, leaving 3 bases unmatched. The CDR3 is 16 residues long. Germline CDR1 and CDR2: SGHVS and FNYEAQ. In DNA form, the CDR3 reads TGTGCCAGCAGCTCGGGACTAGCGGGACCCACAGATACGCAGTATTTT. This sequence encodes CASSSGLAGPTDTQYF.

The chain couples TRBV19 to TRBJ1-5, with 9 bases identical to TRBD1. The V gene's germline CDR1 is LNHDA and CDR2 SQIVND (reference sequence). Losses at the gene ends were 1 base for V and 5 bases for J; bases not matched to a gene: 3. CDR3 length equals 15 residues. CDR3 nucleotides: TGTGCCAGTAGTATAGGACAGGGGGGATATCAGCCCCAGCATTTT. Protein: CASSIGQGGYQPQHF.

This clonotype has only one observation. The CDR3 end shows no conserved phenylalanine or tryptophan, and so a read error is likely. This sequence joins TRBV7-2 and TRBJ1-2; D uncertain. Trimming pared 1 base from V and 4 bases from J, leaving 10 bases between. Looked up from germline, CDR1 is SGHTA and CDR2 is FQGNSA. CDR3 length: 14 amino acids. The CDR3 DNA reads TGTGCCAGCAGCTTAGATCAGGAGACCTATGGCTACACCCTC. Translation: CASSLDQETYGYTL.

Turning to this clonotype: One base away lies a much larger clone, so this may be a sequencing read error. The chain links TRBV28 to TRBJ2-1, with D possibly TRBD2 on 6 matching bases. The germline V gene has CDR1 MDHEN and CDR2 SYDVKM. The germline V and J ends were trimmed by 8 bases and 5 bases, with 19 bases remaining between them. CDR3 size: 15 residues. The CDR3 bases are TGTGCCAGCGGCCGAAGAGGAGGGATGGACAATGAGCAGTTCTTC. This gives the protein CASGRRGGMDNEQFF.

The count of this clonotype is one. Possible read error: a much larger clone is one base away. This chain joins TRBV20-1 and TRBJ2-1; D may correspond to TRBD1 or TRBD2 (5 bases each). Trimming took 1 base from V and 4 from J, leaving 23 bases between them. Per germline, CDR1 DFQATT and CDR2 SNEGSKA (reference sequence). CDR3 size: 18 residues. The CDR3 nucleotides read TGCAGTGCTAGAGGAAGTCCGGGGCAGGCACGAGGTTACAATGAGCAGTTCTTC. Translation: CSARGSPGQARGYNEQFF.

Regarding this clonotype: A much more abundant neighbour one base away suggests this may be a read error. The chain has TRBV20-1 and TRBJ2-4; 7 bases line up with TRBD2. CDR1 and CDR2 (germline): DFQATT, SNEGSKA (reference sequence). CDR3 length equals 12 residues. The CDR3 DNA follows: TGCGGTGAAAGCGGGGCGAGGAACATTCAGTACTTC. It specifies CGESGARNIQYF.

This clonotype occurred many times. The CDR3 DNA reads as TGTGCCAGCTCACCAGACAGGTCCACCGGGGAGCTGTTTTTT. Translating it yields CASSPDRSTGELFF. This chain connects TRBV18 to TRBJ2-2, with a possible D match to TRBD1 (6 bases). V was cut by 2 bases and J by 4 bases, with 8 bases left in between. This CDR3 is 14 amino acids long. Germline CDR1 and CDR2: KGHSH and LQKENI.

The V gene is TRBV20-1, the J gene TRBJ2-7, with 11 bases matching TRBD2. Unmatched junction bases numbered 14, after V lost 7 bases and J lost 12 bases. Germline V gene lookup returns CDR1 DFQATT and CDR2 SNEGSKA (reference sequence). The CDR3 totals 13 residues. This chain's CDR3 is CSVSRSRLAGPYF. The DNA for the CDR3 is TGCAGTGTCTCGCGATCGAGACTAGCGGGACCGTACTTC.

This chain joins TRBV6-5 and TRBJ2-2; 10 positions agree with TRBD1. The CDR3 has 17 residues. CDR1 MNHEY and CDR2 SVGAGI come from the germline V gene. V was clipped by 6 bases and J by 0 bases; unmatched bases: 7. This CDR3 is CASRSDRGPSNTGELFF. The CDR3 coding sequence is TGTGCCAGCAGGTCCGACAGGGGGCCCTCGAACACCGGGGAGCTGTTTTTT.

Concerning this clonotype itself: Given a much more abundant clone one base away, this may be a read error. No conserved phenylalanine or tryptophan is present at the end of the CDR3, so a read error is the likely explanation. CDR3 sequence reads: CARSSPITDTQYS. CDR3 DNA sequence: TGTGCCCGCTCTAGCCCTATCACAGATACGCAGTATTCT. The chain joins TRBV30 to TRBJ2-3, with a tentative D call TRBD2 (5 bases). Germline CDR1 and CDR2: GTSNPN and SVGIG (reference sequence). Between the trimmed V and J ends, which lost 8 bases and 2 bases, there was a span of 14 bases. The CDR3 runs 13 residues.

This clonotype occurred many times. V gene TRBV2 combines with J gene TRBJ1-2; 11 nucleotides line up with TRBD1. The CDR3 is made up of 18 amino acids. J was trimmed by 4 bases and V by 7 bases; bases with no gene match: 17. Germline V CDR1 and CDR2: SNHLY, FYNNEI. For the CDR3, the DNA is TGTGCCAGCACGAAGCCCGGACAGGGGGCGCCCCTAGGCTATGGCTACACCTTC. This sequence encodes CASTKPGQGAPLGYGYTF. Supplemented by reference TRBV2 and TRBJ1-2, the full variable domain reads EPEVTQTPSHQVTQMGQEVILRCVPISNHLYFYWYRQILGQKVEFLVSFYNNEISEKSEIFDDQFSVERPDGSNFTLKIRSTKLEDSAMYFCASTKPGQGAPLGYGYTFGSGTRLTVV.

This clonotype showed up many times. J is TRBJ2-6 and V is TRBV18; D is perhaps TRBD1 (5 bases). Trimming took off 4 bases at V and 3 bases at J, with 10 bases between the two ends. CDR1 and CDR2 (germline): KGHSH, LQKENI. This CDR3 region has 15 residues. The CDR3 DNA sequence: TGTGCCAGCTCACTTTCAGGGCTTGGGGCCAACGTCCTGACTTTC. Its protein product is CASSLSGLGANVLTF.

The V and J genes are TRBV28 and TRBJ1-2; a weak D match, TRBD1 (5 bases). The CDR3 covers 15 residues. Per the germline V gene, CDR1 is MDHEN and CDR2 is SYDVKM. Trimming stripped 0 bases from V and 8 bases from J, with 16 bases between. In DNA, the CDR3 is TGTGCCAGCAGTTTATGGGACGCAACGCGGGGGGGCTACACCTTC. Its translation is CASSLWDATRGGYTF.

The gene calls are TRBV5-5 and TRBJ2-3; 7 positions agree with TRBD2. There are 15 residues in the CDR3. V lost 4 bases, J lost 5 bases, and 10 bases stayed unmatched. Germline V gene lookup returns CDR1 SGHKS and CDR2 YYEKEE (reference sequence). The CDR3 sequence: CASSPPPRGGDTQYF. The DNA for the CDR3 is TGTGCCAGCAGCCCGCCCCCCCGCGGGGGAGATACGCAGTATTTT.

The sample holds many counts of this clonotype. This chain's CDR3 is CASREDSGAAYGYTF. CDR3 nucleotides: TGTGCCAGCAGAGAGGACTCAGGGGCGGCCTATGGCTACACCTTC. The rearrangement joins TRBV12-3 or TRBV12-4 to TRBJ1-2, with TRBD1 as a possible D gene (6 bases). CDR3 length: 15 amino acids. The V gene lost 6 bases and the J gene lost 4 bases, with 18 bases spanning the gap.

This clonotype came up once. Because it lacks the conserved phenylalanine or tryptophan at the end, this CDR3 is likely a read error. Because the CDR3's place on the DNA is in doubt, the DNA is left out and the CDR3 is given as listed by TCRdb. This CDR3 reads CASTQEWNCSLL. The chain joins TRBV2 to TRBJ1-2. Including both end residues, the CDR3 is 12 amino acids long. Per the germline V gene, CDR1 is SNHLY and CDR2 is FYNNEI.

This clonotype was counted ten times or more. The chain recombines TRBV6-6 with TRBJ2-3; D might be TRBD1 (7 bases). Germline assignment: CDR1 MNHNY and CDR2 SVGAGI (reference sequence). The CDR3 consists of 14 residues. V was clipped by 5 bases and J by 5 bases, with 14 bases between them. The CDR3 loop reads CASSPRQGGDTQYF. CDR3 in DNA: TGTGCCAGCAGTCCCCGACAGGGAGGAGATACGCAGTATTTT.

Note on this clonotype: Sequence at one end of the junction differs from germline and may be a read error. The chain joins TRBV29-1 to TRBJ2-7; 7 bases line up with TRBD1. There are 13 residues in the CDR3. CDR1 and CDR2 from the germline V gene are SQVTM and ANQGSEA. CDR3 bases: TGCAGCTTGGATGGACAGGAGAATTCACCCCTCCACTTC. It translates to CSLDGQENSPLHF.

The chain couples TRBV30 to TRBJ1-1; D perhaps matches TRBD1 (5 bases). CDR3 length: 12 residues. Trimming removed 3 bases from V and 11 bases from J, with 16 bases in between. CDR1 GTSNPN and CDR2 SVGIG come from the germline V gene (reference sequence). In nucleotides, the CDR3 is TGTGCCTGGAGCGGGGACGGCCATAGGGCTTTCTTT. It specifies CAWSGDGHRAFF. The variable domain in full, completed from reference TRBV30 and TRBJ1-1, reads SQTIHQWPATLVQPVGSPLSLECTVEGTSNPNLYWYRQAAGRGLQLLFYSVGIGQISSEVPQNLSASRPQDRQFILSSKKLLLSDSGFYLCAWSGDGHRAFFGQGTRLTVV.